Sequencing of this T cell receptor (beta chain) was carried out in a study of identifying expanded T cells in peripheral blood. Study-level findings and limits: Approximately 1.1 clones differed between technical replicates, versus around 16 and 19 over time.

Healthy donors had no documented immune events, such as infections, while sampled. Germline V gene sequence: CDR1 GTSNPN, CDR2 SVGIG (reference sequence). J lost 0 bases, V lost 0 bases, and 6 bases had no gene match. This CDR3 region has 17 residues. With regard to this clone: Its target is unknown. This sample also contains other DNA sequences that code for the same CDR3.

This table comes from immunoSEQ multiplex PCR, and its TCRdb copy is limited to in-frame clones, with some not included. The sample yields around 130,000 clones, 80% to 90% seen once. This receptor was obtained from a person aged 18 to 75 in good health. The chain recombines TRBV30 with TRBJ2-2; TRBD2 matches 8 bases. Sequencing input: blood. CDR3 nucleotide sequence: TGTGCCTGGAGTGTTAACGGGCGGGGGGCGAACACCGGGGAGCTGTTTTTT. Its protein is CAWSVNGRGANTGELFF.